The 27 T cell receptor beta chains below all came from one sample that was sequenced in a study of blood T cell repertoires in COVID-19. Profiling relied on immunoSEQ multiplex PCR, and the TCRdb table lists in-frame clones only, not all of them. The repertoire consists of approximately 65,000 clones, with around 85% occurring once and the leading ten covering 15% to 20%. The sample taken for sequencing was peripheral blood. The source of these receptors is a man in his 60s with acute or convalescent COVID-19.

The gene calls are TRBV5-6 and TRBJ2-3, with a weak D call TRBD2 (5 bases). The V gene's germline CDR1 is SGHDT and CDR2 YYEEEE. The V end was cut by 5 bases, the J end by 5 bases, with 12 bases between. The CDR3 spans 13 residues. The CDR3 coding sequence is TGTGCCAGCAGACCCCGGGGAGAAGATACGCAGTATTTT. It yields the protein CASRPRGEDTQYF.

This clone was found once. The chain uses TRBV25-1 and TRBJ1-6; 8 nucleotides line up with TRBD1. The V gene's germline CDR1 is MGHDK and CDR2 SYGVNS. The V gene end was trimmed by 6 bases and the J gene end by 6 bases; junction bases not matched to a gene: 4. The CDR3 covers 14 residues. The CDR3 sequence: CASSGTGRNSPLHF. In DNA, the CDR3 is TGTGCCAGCAGCGGGACAGGCCGTAATTCACCCCTCCACTTT.

The chain has TRBV6-5 and TRBJ2-1; 8 bases agree with TRBD2. V gave up 7 bases and J gave up 9 bases; unmatched junction bases: 8. Germline CDR1 reads MNHEY; CDR2 reads SVGAGI. There are 13 residues in the CDR3. The CDR3: CASTTSGSGEQFF. CDR3 DNA sequence: TGTGCCAGCACCACGAGCGGGAGTGGTGAGCAGTTCTTC.

The chain recombines TRBV27 with TRBJ2-1, with D unresolved. The germline gives CDR1 MNHEY, CDR2 SMNVEV (reference sequence). Trimming left V 5 bases short and J 0 bases short, with 14 bases between. The CDR3 extends over 16 amino acids. DNA of the CDR3: TGTGCCAGCAGTCCACAGACACCGAGCTCCTACAATGAGCAGTTCTTC. It is translated as CASSPQTPSSYNEQFF.

V usage is TRBV20-1 and J usage is TRBJ2-7; the D is unclear. With 3 bases removed from V and 2 bases from J, the gap between germline ends came to 5 bases. Germline V gives CDR1 DFQATT, CDR2 SNEGSKA (reference sequence). CDR3 length equals 11 residues. CDR3 nucleotides: TGCAGTGCTAGTTTAGCCTACGAGCAGTACTTC. Translating it yields CSASLAYEQYF.

This clone appeared a few times. The chain joins TRBV7-9 to TRBJ2-7; the D gene is possibly TRBD2 (6 bases). The germline V and J ends were trimmed by 7 bases and 5 bases, with 12 bases remaining between them. CDR3 length equals 12 residues. Germline CDR1 and CDR2: SEHNR and FQNEAQ (reference sequence). CDR3 protein: CASTPGDHEQYF. The CDR3 region has the DNA TGTGCCAGCACCCCGGGGGACCACGAGCAGTACTTC.

This rearrangement joins TRBV27 to TRBJ2-2, with 11 bases matching TRBD2. This CDR3 is 16 amino acids long. Germline values: CDR1 MNHEY, CDR2 SMNVEV (reference sequence). Trimming at V came to 2 bases and at J to 5 bases, leaving 4 bases not matched to a gene. CDR3 DNA sequence: TGTGCCAGCAGTTTACCTAGCGGGAGGAGGACCGGGGAGCTGTTTTTT. Translating it yields CASSLPSGRRTGELFF.

This chain links TRBV11-3 with TRBJ1-6; unclear D gene. Per the germline V gene, CDR1 is SGHNT and CDR2 is YENEEA. V dropped 5 bases and J dropped 6 bases, with 11 bases sitting between them. This CDR3 region has 14 residues. CDR3 sequence: CASSEDNSNSPLHF. The CDR3 coding sequence is TGTGCCAGCAGCGAAGACAATAGTAATTCACCCCTCCACTTT.

The V and J genes are TRBV19 and TRBJ1-6; tentative D call: TRBD1 (5 bases). Trimming left V 4 bases short and J 11 bases short, with 15 bases between. There are 14 residues in the CDR3. Germline V CDR1 and CDR2: LNHDA, SQIVND (reference sequence). CDR3 in amino acids: CASSTTQPDTPLHF. DNA for the CDR3: TGTGCCAGTAGTACGACCCAACCGGACACACCCCTCCACTTT.

The chain couples TRBV24-1 to TRBJ2-3, with TRBD2 matching over 10 bases. The junction had 12 bases not matched to a gene; V was cut back by 6 bases and J by 1 base. Germline V lookup: CDR1 KGHDR, CDR2 SFDVKD. The CDR3 runs 18 residues. The CDR3: CATSPLTAGTSGTDTQYF. DNA of the CDR3: TGTGCCACCAGTCCACTAACCGCCGGGACTAGCGGCACAGATACGCAGTATTTT.

The chain is built from TRBV28 and TRBJ2-5; 11 bases align to TRBD1. This CDR3 has 13 amino acids. The germline V gene has CDR1 MDHEN and CDR2 SYDVKM. V shed 6 bases and J 5 bases; nucleotides not matched to a gene: 2. The CDR3: CASRDRGQETQYF. CDR3 coding DNA: TGTGCCAGCAGGGACAGGGGGCAGGAGACCCAGTACTTC.

V and J are TRBV30 and TRBJ1-2, with D possibly being TRBD1 (5 bases). Germline V gene lookup returns CDR1 GTSNPN and CDR2 SVGIG (reference sequence). The V gene lost 1 base and the J gene lost 7 bases, with 13 bases spanning the gap. This CDR3 region has 13 residues. The CDR3: CAWSGGGAGGYTF. As DNA, the CDR3 is TGTGCCTGGAGTGGCGGCGGGGCGGGTGGCTACACCTTC.

As DNA, the CDR3 is TGTGCCAGCAGCGTGAAAGGAGGATCGGGCACTGAAGCTTTCTTT. This translates into CASSVKGGSGTEAFF. This sequence joins TRBV7-8 and TRBJ1-1; D is ambiguous. This CDR3 comprises 15 residues. Germline assignment: CDR1 SGHVS and CDR2 FQNEAQ. Trimming stripped 5 bases from V and 4 bases from J, with 17 bases between.

V and J are TRBV9 and TRBJ2-7; weak D call: TRBD2 (6 bases). V shed 4 bases and J shed 0 bases, with 14 bases lying between them. The CDR3 totals 15 residues. Germline loops: CDR1 SGDLS, CDR2 YYNGEE. The CDR3 bases are TGTGCCAGCAGCCCCACCGGGACTTTCTCCTACGAGCAGTACTTC. It is translated as CASSPTGTFSYEQYF.

The J gene is TRBJ2-2, the V gene TRBV6-2 or TRBV6-3, with 9 bases fitting TRBD2. Germline V CDR1 and CDR2: MNHEY, SVGEGT. Trimming at V came to 5 bases and at J to 5 bases, leaving 15 bases not matched to a gene. The CDR3 length is 18 residues. The CDR3 nucleotides are TGTGCCAGCAGTCCCCGGGTCGGTAGCGGGAGACATACCGGGGAGCTGTTTTTT. This codes for CASSPRVGSGRHTGELFF.

This clone was seen only a few times. The genes are TRBV11-2 and TRBJ2-1, with D possibly matching TRBD1 (5 bases). The CDR3 totals 15 residues. V lost 5 bases, J lost 4 bases, and 15 bases lay in between. Germline loops: CDR1 SGHAT, CDR2 FQNNGV. For the CDR3, the DNA is TGTGCCAGCAGCACTGCGAGACAGTGGTACAATGAGCAGTTCTTC. Translation gives CASSTARQWYNEQFF.

This clone was detected once. V and J are TRBV30 and TRBJ1-1; D is undetermined. The germline V gene encodes CDR1 GTSNPN and CDR2 SVGIG (reference sequence). The CDR3 runs 11 residues. V shed 4 bases and J shed 1 base, with 4 bases lying between them. The CDR3 DNA follows: TGTGCCTGGAACAAGAACACTGAAGCTTTCTTT. Amino acids: CAWNKNTEAFF.

The V and J genes are TRBV5-1 and TRBJ2-1; 9 nucleotides line up with TRBD2. The CDR3 contains 17 residues. The V and J ends lost 4 bases and 4 bases, in that order; junction bases with no gene match: 12. Looked up from germline, CDR1 is SGHRS and CDR2 is YFSETQ. The CDR3 DNA is TGCGCCAGCAGCCCGATAAAAACGACTAGCGGATACAATGAGCAGTTCTTC. Its protein product is CASSPIKTTSGYNEQFF. Together with reference TRBV5-1 and TRBJ2-1, the CDR3 gives the full variable domain: KAGVTQTPRYLIKTRGQQVTLSCSPISGHRSVSWYQQTPGQGLQFLFEYFSETQRNKGNFPGRFSGRQFSNSRSEMNVSTLELGDSALYLCASSPIKTTSGYNEQFFGPGTRLTVL.

A word on this clone: The same CDR3 can be traced to other DNA sequences in this sample. The chain is built from TRBV2 and TRBJ1-5, with D perhaps matching TRBD1 (6 bases). Germline CDR1 and CDR2: SNHLY and FYNNEI. The CDR3 spans 13 residues. V was shortened by 4 bases and J by 2 bases, with 6 bases between the two germline ends. The CDR3: CASSGTGNQPQHF. CDR3 bases: TGTGCCAGCAGTGGGACAGGCAATCAGCCCCAGCATTTT. Full variable domain (missing parts from reference TRBV2 and TRBJ1-5): EPEVTQTPSHQVTQMGQEVILRCVPISNHLYFYWYRQILGQKVEFLVSFYNNEISEKSEIFDDQFSVERPDGSNFTLKIRSTKLEDSAMYFCASSGTGNQPQHFGDGTRLSIL.

The chain has TRBV6-2 or TRBV6-3 and TRBJ1-1, with D possibly matching TRBD1 (6 bases). Germline-derived CDR1 and CDR2 are MNHEY and SVGEGT. The germline V and J ends were trimmed by 4 bases and 8 bases, with 14 bases remaining between them. The CDR3 is 13 amino acids. CDR3 loop: CASSSRGHREAFF. For the CDR3, the DNA is TGTGCCAGCAGTTCCAGGGGACACCGCGAAGCTTTCTTT.

Here the CDR3 DNA reads TGTGCCAGCAGTGACTTTAGAACTAGCGGGAGGGCCAATGAGCAGTTCTTC. It encodes CASSDFRTSGRANEQFF. The chain links TRBV6-4 to TRBJ2-1, with TRBD2 matching 13 bases. Germline lookup yields CDR1 MRHNA and CDR2 SNTAGT. Losses at the gene ends were 1 base for V and 6 bases for J; bases not matched to a gene: 6. The CDR3 consists of 17 residues.

This clone turned up a few times. The chain has TRBV7-2 and TRBJ2-1; 10 nucleotides line up with TRBD2. Germline assignment: CDR1 SGHTA and CDR2 FQGNSA. The CDR3 loop spans 18 amino acids. J was trimmed by 0 bases and V by 0 bases; bases with no gene match: 5. This chain's CDR3 is CASSLAPSGRSSYNEQFF. The CDR3 DNA reads TGTGCCAGCAGCTTAGCTCCTAGCGGGAGAAGCTCCTACAATGAGCAGTTCTTC. The full variable domain, rest sourced from reference TRBV7-2 and TRBJ2-1, is GAGVSQSPSNKVTEKGKDVELRCDPISGHTALYWYRQSLGQGLEFLIYFQGNSAPDKSGLPSDRFSAERTGGSVSTLTIQRTQQEDSAVYLCASSLAPSGRSSYNEQFFGPGTRLTVL.

The gene calls are TRBV27 and TRBJ2-5, with 14 nucleotides matching TRBD2. Germline loops: CDR1 MNHEY, CDR2 SMNVEV (reference sequence). V trimming: 3 bases; J trimming: 9 bases; junction bases outside the gene matches: 6. The CDR3 is 15 amino acids. In DNA, the CDR3 is TGTGCCAGCAGTTTGGGGGGACTAGCGGGAGCCTCCCAGTACTTC. Translation: CASSLGGLAGASQYF.

The genes are TRBV7-2 and TRBJ2-1; D perhaps matches TRBD2 (6 bases). Germline CDR1 SGHTA, CDR2 FQGNSA. There are 15 residues in the CDR3. V gave up 1 base and J gave up 4 bases, with 11 bases separating them. This CDR3 is CASSLGGSGYNEQFF. The CDR3 DNA reads as TGTGCCAGCAGCTTAGGGGGGAGCGGGTACAATGAGCAGTTCTTC.

This clone was seen ten or more times. J is TRBJ2-5 and V is TRBV5-4; 9 bases align to TRBD1. Germline CDR1 SGHNT, CDR2 YYREEE (reference sequence). With 5 bases clipped from V and 5 bases from J, the junction kept 10 bases outside the gene matches. The CDR3 totals 15 residues. The DNA for the CDR3 is TGTGCCAGCAGTGAAACAGGGGGCGTAGGGGAGACCCAGTACTTC. This gives the protein CASSETGGVGETQYF.

V is TRBV5-4 and J is TRBJ2-1; D is perhaps TRBD2 (6 bases). Trimming removed 4 bases at V and 6 bases at J, with 23 bases between. Germline CDR1 reads SGHNT; CDR2 reads YYREEE (reference sequence). CDR3 length: 17 residues. The CDR3 DNA follows: TGTGCCAGCAGCGACTCCCAGACGGAGGGGCGGCGCAATGAGCAGTTCTTC. Translated: CASSDSQTEGRRNEQFF.

The rearrangement links TRBV7-2 to TRBJ1-2; the D gene is possibly TRBD1 (5 bases). The CDR3 spans 16 residues. Germline CDR1 SGHTA, CDR2 FQGNSA. Trimming cost V 9 bases and J 4 bases, with 24 bases left between them. The CDR3, as DNA: TGTGCCAGTAAACGGAGCCCAGGGCAACAAACCTATGGCTACACCTTC. Its protein is CASKRSPGQQTYGYTF.